The TCR beta chain described here comes from a study of radiotherapy plus CTLA-4 blockade in lung cancer. Study context: In around 19% of patients, objective responses were seen; approximately 31% had disease control.

Libraries were prepared by immunoSEQ multiplex PCR; TCRdb keeps only in-frame clonotypes and omits some of them. The sample has about 36,000 clones; approximately 85% are singletons. CTLA-4 blockade using ipilimumab, together with focal radiation, was received by patients with chemo-refractory metastatic non-small-cell lung cancer. Trimming took 7 bases from V and 6 from J; bases not matched to a gene: 9. The germline gives CDR1 MNHEY, CDR2 SMNVEV (reference sequence). The CDR3 contains 16 residues. The sequence came from a human donor with non-small cell lung cancer who had stable disease on radiotherapy plus ipilimumab. The sample consisted of peripheral blood, taken from a patient treated with radiotherapy plus ipilimumab. This sequence joins TRBV27 and TRBJ2-1, with TRBD2 identical over 13 bases. Written as DNA, the CDR3 is TGTGCCAGCACCGAACGACTAGCGGGAGGAGGCAATGAGCAGTTCTTC. It specifies CASTERLAGGGNEQFF.